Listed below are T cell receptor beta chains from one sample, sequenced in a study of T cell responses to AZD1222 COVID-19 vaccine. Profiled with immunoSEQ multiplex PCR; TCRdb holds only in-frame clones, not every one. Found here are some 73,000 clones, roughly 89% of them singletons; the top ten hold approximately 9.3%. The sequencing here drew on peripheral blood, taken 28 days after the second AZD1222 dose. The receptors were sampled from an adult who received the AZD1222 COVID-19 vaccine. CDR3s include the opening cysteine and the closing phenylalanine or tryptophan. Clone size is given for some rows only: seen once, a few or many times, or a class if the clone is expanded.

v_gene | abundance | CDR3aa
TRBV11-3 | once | CASSLSPPGWETQYF
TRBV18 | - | CASSPTSWGEQFF
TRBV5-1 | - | CASSFGGPTDTQYF
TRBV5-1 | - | CASSGDVLRGGYTF
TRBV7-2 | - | CASSLARVGDWNQPQHF
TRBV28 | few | CASSLRGGANYEQYF
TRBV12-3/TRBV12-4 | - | CARGSPTDTQYF
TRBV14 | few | CASSQDRGSETQYF
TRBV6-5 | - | CASRRHGDGNTEAFF
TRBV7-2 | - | CASSLVVWDRLSGAFF
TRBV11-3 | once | CASSLAGSSYNEQFF
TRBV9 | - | CASSPDPRGHFNEQFF
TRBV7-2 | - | CASSLRSKNSGNTIYF
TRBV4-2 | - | CASSQGADSNQPQHF
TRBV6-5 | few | CASRYDTPSEKLFF
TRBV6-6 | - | CASTHYRGSNQPQHF
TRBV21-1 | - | CASRKGTLDNNSPLHF
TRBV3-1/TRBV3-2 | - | CASSQIRHYGYTF
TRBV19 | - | CASSMAGRSTGELFF
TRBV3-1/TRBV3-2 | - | CASSQVGSYNSPLHF
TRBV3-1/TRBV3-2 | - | CASSQGGGNQPQHF
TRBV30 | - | CAWSAHGGASGYTF
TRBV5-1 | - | CASQPGVVSYNEQFF
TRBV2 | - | CASRNRDRVGQPQHF
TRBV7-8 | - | CASSSTGDSSGNTIYF
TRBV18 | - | CASSGSPDNQPQHF
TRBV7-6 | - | CASSLALQAPLGDYGYTF
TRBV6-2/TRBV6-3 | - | CASTPRWLGYSNQPQHF
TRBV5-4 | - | CASRTTENYGYTF
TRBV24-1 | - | CATSDVGDRTIGELFF
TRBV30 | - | CASGQKGGPTLEQFF
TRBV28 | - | CASSFRTGGATNEKLFF
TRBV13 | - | CASSTRTPGANVLTF
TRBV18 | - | CASSRSGAEETQYF
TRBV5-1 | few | CASSFGQGTDTQYF
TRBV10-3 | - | CAISESGTGWQGANVLTF
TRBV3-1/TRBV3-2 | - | CASSQAGARDTQYF
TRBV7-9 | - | CASSLNSVNTGELFF
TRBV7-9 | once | CASSLQTGGTNSPLHF
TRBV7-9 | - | CASTTRRGGGGTDTQYF
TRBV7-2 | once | CASSLAKGVNIQYF
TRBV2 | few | CASSEDFGGMKTEAFF
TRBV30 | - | CAWSRDTYEQYF
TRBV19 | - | CASIGRPRGGYTF
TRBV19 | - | CASSTGRGPGQGRHEQYF
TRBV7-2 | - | CASSRGTEAFF
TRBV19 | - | CASSRTGWNTEAFF
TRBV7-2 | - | CASSLRTVTSNYGYTF
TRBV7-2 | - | CASSSSSWGANYGYTF
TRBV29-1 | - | CSANREYGYTF
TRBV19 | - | CASTPRGSTGELFF